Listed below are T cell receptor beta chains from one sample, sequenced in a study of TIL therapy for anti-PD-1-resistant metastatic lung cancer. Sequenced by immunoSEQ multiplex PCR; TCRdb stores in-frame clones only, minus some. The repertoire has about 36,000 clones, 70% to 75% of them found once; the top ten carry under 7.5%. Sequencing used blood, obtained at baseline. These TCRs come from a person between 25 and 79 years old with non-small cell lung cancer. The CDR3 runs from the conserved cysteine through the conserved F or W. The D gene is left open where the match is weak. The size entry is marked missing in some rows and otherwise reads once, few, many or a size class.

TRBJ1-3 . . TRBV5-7 TGTGCCAGCAGCTTGGAACCCGTCCGGGGGCTGGGTGGAAACACCATATATTTT CASSLEPVRGLGGNTIYF
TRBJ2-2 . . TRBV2 TGTGCCAGCAGCCCAGAGACCACCGGGGAGCTGTTTTTT CASSPETTGELFF
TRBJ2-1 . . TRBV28 TGTGCCAGCAGTTTCCGTGGGACTGAGCAGTTCTTC CASSFRGTEQFF
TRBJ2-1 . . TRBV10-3 TGTGCCATCAGTGAAGGAGGAGGGACTCGGAACAATGAGCAGTTCTTC CAISEGGGTRNNEQFF
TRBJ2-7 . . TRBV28 TGTGCCAGCAGTTTCGAAGGGGAGCAGTACTTC CASSFEGEQYF
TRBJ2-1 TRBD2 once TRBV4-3 TGCGCCAGCAGCCAAGAACTAGCGGCACCTAAGGATGAGCAGTTCTTC CASSQELAAPKDEQFF
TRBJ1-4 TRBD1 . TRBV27 TGTGCCAGCAGACAGGGGAATTCCGCTAATGAAAAACTGTTTTTT CASRQGNSANEKLFF
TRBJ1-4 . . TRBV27 TGTGCCAGCCGATCTTTCCCTCCCCGCGACACGAGAGTAGAAAAACTGTTTTTT CASRSFPPRDTRVEKLFF
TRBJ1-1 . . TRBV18 TGTGCCAGCTCGCTTAAGACAGCGAACACTGAAGCTTTCTTT CASSLKTANTEAFF
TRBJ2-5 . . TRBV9 TGTGCCAGCAGCGTGGGGTCACCCCGAGGGGAGACCCAGTACTTC CASSVGSPRGETQYF
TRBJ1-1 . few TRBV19 TGTGCCAGTAGTGGCCGAAACACTGAAGCTTTCTTT CASSGRNTEAFF
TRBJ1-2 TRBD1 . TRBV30 TGTGCCTGGAGGGATCAGGGGGCGGGCTATGGCTACACCTTC CAWRDQGAGYGYTF
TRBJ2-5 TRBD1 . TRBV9 TGTGCCAGCAGCCCAGACAGGGGGCGAGAGACCCAGTACTTC CASSPDRGRETQYF
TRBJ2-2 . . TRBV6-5 TGTGCCAGCAGTTACCCCCGGGTCACCGGGGAGCTGTTTTTT CASSYPRVTGELFF
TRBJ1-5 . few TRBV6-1 TGTGCCAGCACTTTGGCGCAGAATCAGCCCCAGCATTTT CASTLAQNQPQHF
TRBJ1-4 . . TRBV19 TGTGCCAGTAGTATTCGAGGGGATCCGCGTGAAAAACTGTTTTTT CASSIRGDPREKLFF
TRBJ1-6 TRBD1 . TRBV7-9 TGTGCCAGCAGCTCGACAGGGGAAAGCAAACCCCTCCACTTT CASSSTGESKPLHF
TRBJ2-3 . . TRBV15 TGTGCCACCAGCAGAGAGGGACGCGCAGATACGCAGTATTTT CATSREGRADTQYF
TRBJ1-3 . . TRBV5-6 TGTGCCAGCAGCTTTTCCAGCGGAAACACCATATATTTT CASSFSSGNTIYF
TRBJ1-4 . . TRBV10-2 TGCGCCAGCAGGGCTAATGAAAAACTGTTTTTT CASRANEKLFF
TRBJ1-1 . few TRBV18 TGTGCCAGCTCACCAATTCAAGACGGCACTGAAGCTTTCTTT CASSPIQDGTEAFF
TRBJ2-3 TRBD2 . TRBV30 TGTGCCTGGAGTTCCCTCTTGGGACTAGCTAAGGATACGCAGTATTTT CAWSSLLGLAKDTQYF
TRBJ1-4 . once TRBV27 TGTGCCAGCAGGGGGATCAAGGGCGCCACTAATGAAAAACTGTTTTTT CASRGIKGATNEKLFF
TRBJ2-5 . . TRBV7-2 TGTGCCAGCAGCTACGGACAAGTCCAAGAGACCCAGTACTTC CASSYGQVQETQYF
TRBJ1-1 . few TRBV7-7 TGTGCTAGCAGCTTAGAGCCGGACACTGAAGCTTTCTTT CASSLEPDTEAFF
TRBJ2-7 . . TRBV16 TGTGCCAGCAGCCAACTGGGCGGGTTTACCTACGAGCAGTACTTC CASSQLGGFTYEQYF
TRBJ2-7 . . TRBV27 TGTGCCAGCGCATTCGGGAGAGTTTACGAGCAGTACTTC CASAFGRVYEQYF
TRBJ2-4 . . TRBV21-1 TGTGCCAGCAGCAAATCGATAACAGCCGGGGCCAAAAACATTCAGTACTTC CASSKSITAGAKNIQYF
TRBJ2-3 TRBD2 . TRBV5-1 TGCGCCAGCAGCCGAGAGGGACTAGCGGGGGACACAGATACGCAGTATTTT CASSREGLAGDTDTQYF
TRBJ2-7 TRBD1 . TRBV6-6 TGTGCCAGCAACCTGGACAGGACCTACGAGCAGTACTTC CASNLDRTYEQYF
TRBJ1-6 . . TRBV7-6 TGTGCCAGCAGCTTAGAAGGGGCCGTGGCTAGCTCCTATAATTCACCCCTCCACTTT CASSLEGAVASSYNSPLHF
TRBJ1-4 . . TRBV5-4 TGTGCCAGCAGCCCCCGGCCTCTGGGAAATGAAAAACTGTTTTTT CASSPRPLGNEKLFF
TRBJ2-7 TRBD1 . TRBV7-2 TGTGCCAGCAGCTTAAGGGTACAGGGGGTCGGTCACGAGCAGTACTTC CASSLRVQGVGHEQYF
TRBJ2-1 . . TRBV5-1 TGCGCCAGCAGCGGCGGGACCAGCGGGTTGTACAATGAGCAGTTCTTC CASSGGTSGLYNEQFF
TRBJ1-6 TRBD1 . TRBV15 TGTGCCACCAGCAGACCAGCCGGGACAGGGGGCAGGGCCCTCCACTTT CATSRPAGTGGRALHF
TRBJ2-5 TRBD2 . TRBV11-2 TGTGCCAGCAGCCTATGGACGGGGGGGCTGGGGCAAGAGACCCAGTACTTC CASSLWTGGLGQETQYF
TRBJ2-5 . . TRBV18 TGTGCCAGCTCACCATCGGGAGTAAGAGAAACCCAGTACTTC CASSPSGVRETQYF
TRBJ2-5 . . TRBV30 TGTGCCTGGAGTGGTGGAGAGGAGACCCAGTACTTC CAWSGGEETQYF
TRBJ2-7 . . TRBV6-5 TGTGCCAGCAGTTACGGGTACAGCTCCTACGAGCAGTACTTC CASSYGYSSYEQYF
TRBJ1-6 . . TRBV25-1 TGTGCCAGCAGTGGGCTCAGGCCGATTAATTCACCCCTCCACTTT CASSGLRPINSPLHF
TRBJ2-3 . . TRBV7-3 TGTGCCAGCAGCTTAACAGGGGCCGCAGATACGCAGTATTTT CASSLTGAADTQYF
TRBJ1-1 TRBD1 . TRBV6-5 TGTGCCAGCAGCAAGGGGGCGCGGGGGACTGAAGCTTTCTTT CASSKGARGTEAFF
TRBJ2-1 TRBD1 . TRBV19 TGTGCCAGTAGTACGACAGGGGTTGGAGAGCAGTTCTTC CASSTTGVGEQFF
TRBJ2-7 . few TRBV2 TGTGCCAGCAGCGCCGACCTGGGGGCCTACTACGAGCAGTACTTC CASSADLGAYYEQYF
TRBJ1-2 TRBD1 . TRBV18 TGTGCCAGCTCACTGATCGGACAGGGTGAACGAGGCTACACCTTC CASSLIGQGERGYTF
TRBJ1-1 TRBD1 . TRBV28 TGTGCCAGCAGTACCTGGACAGGGGGCGCAAAGGCTGAAGCTTTCTTT CASSTWTGGAKAEAFF
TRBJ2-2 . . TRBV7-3 TGTGCCAGCAGCGGATGGGACACCGGGGAGCTGTTTTTT CASSGWDTGELFF